This T cell receptor (beta chain) was observed in a study of blood T cell repertoires in COVID-19. In the study overall: Italy, Spain and the United States were the sources of the convalescent and acute COVID-19 samples.

Source study methods: Nucleated cell number was recorded as an estimate derived from reference gene primer amplification. Sequenced by immunoSEQ multiplex PCR; TCRdb stores in-frame clones only, minus some. V and J calls and clone size are those listed in that table; D and trimming were worked out from the DNA. The table records fewer than 150,000 clones, roughly three quarters of them present only once. V lost 1 base and J lost 3; bases outside the gene matches: 6. The CDR3 spans 15 residues. The germline CDR1 and CDR2 sequences are SGHDT and YYEEEE. The chain has TRBV5-6 and TRBJ2-7; 8 bases agree with TRBD1. Sequencing input: peripheral blood. The receptor's source is an elderly man with acute or convalescent COVID-19. The CDR3 loop reads CASSLYRGAVYEQYF. The DNA for the CDR3 is TGTGCCAGCAGCTTGTACAGGGGGGCGGTCTACGAGCAGTACTTC.